Detailed here is one T cell receptor (beta chain). Across several immunoSEQ plates, the genomic DNA of each subset was split evenly. Assay: immunoSEQ multiplex PCR; the TCRdb copy retains only in-frame clones and omits some. Among hundreds of thousands of clones listed, about 95% were seen once. CD8 cells classed as naive were CD45RO-negative and positively selected for CCR7, excluding terminally differentiated effector memory CD45RA+ cells. The source of the sample is a study of shared clonotypes between healthy human individuals. Study-wide context: Researchers drew samples from two women and a few men aged 18 to 49.

This CDR3 is 15 amino acids long. CDR1 and CDR2 (germline): MNHEY, SVGAGI. The V gene lost 4 bases and the J gene lost 2 bases, with 11 bases spanning the gap. The material sequenced was naive CD8+ T cells sorted from blood. The rearrangement uses TRBV6-5 and TRBJ2-2, with a weak D call TRBD2 (5 bases). The source of this sequence is a woman aged 30 to 39 in good health. The CDR3 nucleotides are TGTGCCAGCAGTTTGGTTAGCGTTAACACCGGGGAGCTGTTTTTT. Protein product: CASSLVSVNTGELFF.